The 28 T cell receptor beta chains given below trace back to one sample, sequenced in a study of cytomegalovirus exposure and HLA in healthy donors. The PCR employed 60 Vbeta primers together with 13 Jbeta primers. Measured with immunoSEQ multiplex PCR; TCRdb has only the in-frame clones, and not every one. The sample yields approximately 200,000 clones, more than 60% seen once. Source material: PBMCs. These receptors were taken from a man aged 35-49 years in good health and CMV-seronegative.

The chain links TRBV7-2 to TRBJ1-2; 8 nucleotides agree with TRBD1. The CDR3 runs to 17 residues. V lost 1 base, J lost 4 bases, and 11 bases stayed unmatched. Looked up from germline, CDR1 is SGHTA and CDR2 is FQGNSA. As DNA, the CDR3 is TGTGCCAGCAGCTTAGGGGGCGCAGGGGGCGTCGGCTATGGCTACACCTTC. The encoded protein is CASSLGGAGGVGYGYTF.

This chain uses TRBV5-1 with TRBJ2-7; 12 bases map to TRBD2. V trimming: 2 bases; J trimming: 2 bases; junction bases outside the gene matches: 2. Per the germline V gene, CDR1 is SGHRS and CDR2 is YFSETQ. This CDR3 comprises 15 residues. DNA of the CDR3: TGCGCCAGCAGCTTAAGGACTAGCGGGGCCTACGAGCAGTACTTC. Protein: CASSLRTSGAYEQYF.

V usage is TRBV30 and J usage is TRBJ1-5; weak D call: TRBD1 (6 bases). The germline gives CDR1 GTSNPN, CDR2 SVGIG (reference sequence). This CDR3 is built from 13 residues. Trimming left V 1 base short and J 7 bases short, with 11 bases between. The CDR3: CAWSGTALQPQHF. CDR3 nucleotides: TGTGCCTGGAGTGGGACAGCGTTACAGCCCCAGCATTTT.

The chain employs TRBV25-1 and TRBJ2-6; possible D gene TRBD2, 5 bases. CDR1 is MGHDK, CDR2 SYGVNS, per germline. CDR3 length: 16 amino acids. The V end was cut by 4 bases, the J end by 0 bases, with 10 bases between. Here the CDR3 DNA reads TGTGCCAGCAGTGCCTCGGGGTTCTCTGGGGCCAACGTCCTGACTTTC. This gives the protein CASSASGFSGANVLTF.

The CDR3 protein is CASSPTTAGGNTEAFF. Here the CDR3 DNA reads TGTGCCAGCAGCCCCACCACGGCAGGGGGGAACACTGAAGCTTTCTTT. The chain combines TRBV7-6 with TRBJ1-1, with 7 bases matching TRBD1. The J segment lost 1 base and the V segment lost 5 bases, leaving 10 bases of the junction unmatched. The CDR3 length is 16 residues. The germline V gene encodes CDR1 SGHVS and CDR2 FNYEAQ.

The chain joins TRBV5-1 to TRBJ2-5; perhaps TRBD1 as D (5 bases). The CDR3 spans 15 residues. With 9 bases removed from V and 5 bases from J, the gap between germline ends came to 23 bases. Germline loops: CDR1 SGHRS, CDR2 YFSETQ. The CDR3 coding sequence is TGCGCCACCGATCTAAACCCAGGGTCGTTGGAGACCCAGTACTTC. Amino acid sequence: CATDLNPGSLETQYF.

The rearrangement links TRBV28 to TRBJ2-3; 10 bases are a match to TRBD2. This CDR3 has 13 residues. Germline lookup yields CDR1 MDHEN and CDR2 SYDVKM. Trimming took 5 bases from V and 5 from J; bases not matched to a gene: 1. CDR3: CASSLAGVDTQYF. Written as DNA, the CDR3 is TGTGCCAGCAGTCTAGCGGGAGTAGATACGCAGTATTTT.

This chain joins TRBV15 and TRBJ2-3; 7 bases agree with TRBD1. CDR1 is LNHNV, CDR2 YYDKDF, per germline (reference sequence). The CDR3 is made up of 12 amino acids. V shed 9 bases and J 5 bases; nucleotides not matched to a gene: 5. The chain's CDR3 is CATATGVDTQYF. The DNA of the CDR3 is TGTGCCACTGCTACAGGGGTAGATACGCAGTATTTT.

This clone turned up a few times. The chain recombines TRBV4-3 with TRBJ1-4; D is ambiguous. The CDR3 spans 15 residues. V shed 0 bases and J shed 7 bases, with 12 bases lying between them. Germline V gene sequence: CDR1 LGHNA, CDR2 YSLEER. CDR3 region: CASSQEEGQSEKLFF. In DNA form, the CDR3 reads TGCGCCAGCAGCCAAGAGGAGGGCCAGAGTGAAAAACTGTTTTTT.

The CDR3 loop reads CASSVEGHGREQFF. The CDR3 DNA reads as TGTGCCAGCAGCGTAGAGGGGCATGGACGCGAGCAGTTCTTC. This chain links TRBV9 with TRBJ2-1, with D maybe TRBD1 (5 bases). The germline CDR1 and CDR2 sequences are SGDLS and YYNGEE. V lost 0 bases and J 10 bases, leaving 14 bases between the germline ends. The CDR3 covers 14 residues.

V gene TRBV30 combines with J gene TRBJ2-2; TRBD1 might be the D (5 bases). The CDR3 consists of 12 residues. Per the germline V gene, CDR1 is GTSNPN and CDR2 is SVGIG (reference sequence). V lost 1 base, J lost 6 bases, and 6 bases lay in between. CDR3 DNA: TGTGCCTGGAGTGGGGGCCCCGGGGAGCTGTTTTTT. It specifies CAWSGGPGELFF. Looking up the rest from reference TRBV30 and TRBJ2-2 gives the full variable domain: SQTIHQWPATLVQPVGSPLSLECTVEGTSNPNLYWYRQAAGRGLQLLFYSVGIGQISSEVPQNLSASRPQDRQFILSSKKLLLSDSGFYLCAWSGGPGELFFGEGSRLTVL.

The chain employs TRBV7-9 and TRBJ2-5, with unresolved D. The ends were cut back, 5 bases at V and 2 bases at J, with 9 bases in the middle. Germline CDR1 is SEHNR and CDR2 is FQNEAQ (reference sequence). This CDR3 contains 13 residues. The CDR3 region has the DNA TGTGCCAGCAGCCAACACCAACAAGAGACCCAGTACTTC. It is translated as CASSQHQQETQYF.

This sequence joins TRBV5-6 and TRBJ2-5, with D possibly being TRBD2 (5 bases). V shed 0 bases and J shed 5 bases, with 8 bases lying between them. The CDR3 has 13 amino acids. Per the germline V gene, CDR1 is SGHDT and CDR2 is YYEEEE. CDR3 amino acids: CASSLAREETQYF. The CDR3 nucleotides are TGTGCCAGCAGCTTGGCAAGGGAGGAGACCCAGTACTTC.

The chain carries TRBV7-2 and TRBJ2-4, with a weak D call TRBD2 (6 bases). Looked up from germline, CDR1 is SGHTA and CDR2 is FQGNSA. The CDR3 totals 16 residues. V was clipped by 0 bases and J by 1 base, with 10 bases between them. CDR3 coding DNA: TGTGCCAGCAGCTTAGCGGGGGGTGGGGCCAAAAACATTCAGTACTTC. It encodes CASSLAGGGAKNIQYF. Complete variable domain (other parts from reference TRBV7-2 and TRBJ2-4): GAGVSQSPSNKVTEKGKDVELRCDPISGHTALYWYRQSLGQGLEFLIYFQGNSAPDKSGLPSDRFSAERTGGSVSTLTIQRTQQEDSAVYLCASSLAGGGAKNIQYFGAGTRLSVL.

The J gene is TRBJ2-3, the V gene TRBV30; D not certain. Germline V lookup: CDR1 GTSNPN, CDR2 SVGIG (reference sequence). The CDR3 is 12 residues long. V was trimmed by 1 base and J by 6 bases, leaving 8 bases between them. CDR3 residues: CAWSGALDTQYF. CDR3 coding DNA: TGTGCCTGGAGTGGAGCGTTGGATACGCAGTATTTT.

The genes are TRBV7-2 and TRBJ1-3; D unresolved. Trimming shortened V by 5 bases and J by 0 bases, and 17 bases separated the two germline ends. CDR1 is SGHTA and CDR2 is FQGNSA in the germline V gene. The CDR3 has 17 amino acids. The CDR3 protein is CASSLQPATGSGNTIYF. The CDR3 coding sequence is TGTGCCAGCAGCCTCCAGCCCGCCACGGGCTCTGGAAACACCATATATTTT. The complete variable domain, with remaining parts taken from reference TRBV7-2 and TRBJ1-3, reads GAGVSQSPSNKVTEKGKDVELRCDPISGHTALYWYRQSLGQGLEFLIYFQGNSAPDKSGLPSDRFSAERTGGSVSTLTIQRTQQEDSAVYLCASSLQPATGSGNTIYFGEGSWLTVV.

This clone appeared a few times. The chain joins TRBV6-1 to TRBJ1-1; maybe TRBD1 (6 bases). Per germline, CDR1 MNHNS and CDR2 SASEGT. The CDR3 is made up of 12 amino acids. V was pared by 10 bases and J by 6 bases, with 15 bases between. The chain's CDR3 is CATNRVVSEAFF. CDR3 DNA sequence: TGTGCCACCAACAGGGTGGTCTCTGAAGCTTTCTTT.

The rearrangement uses TRBV25-1 and TRBJ2-7, with 7 bases aligning to TRBD1. With 3 bases clipped from V and 5 bases from J, the junction kept 16 bases outside the gene matches. The CDR3 consists of 17 residues. In germline, CDR1 is MGHDK, CDR2 SYGVNS. This CDR3 reads CASSDFIWDSRDHEQYF. The CDR3 DNA follows: TGTGCCAGCAGTGATTTTATTTGGGACAGTCGTGATCACGAGCAGTACTTC.

The V gene is TRBV6-5, the J gene TRBJ1-3; D is ambiguous. Germline V gene data show CDR1 as MNHEY and CDR2 as SVGAGI. V was pared by 6 bases and J by 4 bases, with 13 bases between. The CDR3 is made up of 14 amino acids. The CDR3 protein is CASSSLSFGNTIYF. In DNA, the CDR3 is TGTGCCAGCAGCTCCCTATCTTTCGGAAACACCATATATTTT.

The V and J genes are TRBV5-4 and TRBJ1-1, with TRBD1 identical over 7 bases. CDR1 is SGHNT and CDR2 is YYREEE in the germline V gene (reference sequence). Trimming removed 4 bases from V and 1 base from J; junction bases left unmatched: 7. The CDR3 runs to 15 residues. This CDR3 reads CASSRTGTENTEAFF. As DNA, the CDR3 is TGTGCCAGCAGCCGCACCGGGACAGAGAACACTGAAGCTTTCTTT.

The chain recombines TRBV19 with TRBJ2-3, with D unresolved. CDR3 length: 13 residues. Trimming cost V 5 bases and J 2 bases, with 8 bases left between them. In germline, CDR1 is LNHDA, CDR2 SQIVND (reference sequence). CDR3 nucleotide sequence: TGTGCCAGTAGTTACAGTGTCACAGATACGCAGTATTTT. It is translated as CASSYSVTDTQYF. The complete variable domain, with remaining parts taken from reference TRBV19 and TRBJ2-3, reads DGGITQSPKYLFRKEGQNVTLSCEQNLNHDAMYWYRQDPGQGLRLIYYSQIVNDFQKGDIAEGYSVSREKKESFPLTVTSAQKNPTAFYLCASSYSVTDTQYFGPGTRLTVL.

The chain couples TRBV5-5 to TRBJ1-6, with D possibly being TRBD1 (6 bases). The germline V gene encodes CDR1 SGHKS and CDR2 YYEKEE (reference sequence). This CDR3 contains 16 residues. V was shortened by 6 bases and J by 7 bases, with 20 bases between the two germline ends. In nucleotides, the CDR3 is TGTGCCAGCAACTTACTCGGGTCAGGGGAGAATTCACCCCTCCACTTT. Translating it yields CASNLLGSGENSPLHF.

This chain uses TRBV9 with TRBJ1-2; possibly TRBD1 for D (5 bases). Germline V gene lookup returns CDR1 SGDLS and CDR2 YYNGEE. This CDR3 spans 12 amino acids. V was shortened by 2 bases and J by 8 bases, with 10 bases between the two germline ends. CDR3 in amino acids: CASSVGGEGYTF. CDR3 in DNA: TGTGCCAGCAGCGTCGGGGGTGAAGGCTACACCTTC.

The J gene is TRBJ1-1, the V gene TRBV5-4; no reliable D call. Germline values: CDR1 SGHNT, CDR2 YYREEE (reference sequence). Trimming left V 5 bases short and J 0 bases short, with 11 bases between. This CDR3 contains 14 residues. CDR3: CASSSAALNTEAFF. CDR3 in DNA: TGTGCCAGCAGTTCCGCAGCGCTGAACACTGAAGCTTTCTTT. The whole variable domain, remainder taken from reference TRBV5-4 and TRBJ1-1, is ETGVTQSPTHLIKTRGQQVTLRCSSQSGHNTVSWYQQALGQGPQFIFQYYREEENGRGNFPPRFSGLQFPNYSSELNVNALELDDSALYLCASSSAALNTEAFFGQGTRLTVV.

Details on this clone: The junction does not match germline at one end; this may be a read error. The chain combines TRBV5-4 with TRBJ2-3; 7 bases fit TRBD2. Germline V lookup: CDR1 SGHNT, CDR2 YYREEE (reference sequence). The CDR3 runs 13 residues. CDR3 sequence (DNA): TGTGCCAGCAGCCCGACTAGCTCAGAGACGCAGTATTTT. Translated: CASSPTSSETQYF.

The chain joins TRBV9 to TRBJ1-4; weak D call: TRBD1 (6 bases). Between the trimmed V and J ends, which lost 4 bases and 0 bases, there was a span of 10 bases. Per germline, CDR1 SGDLS and CDR2 YYNGEE. The CDR3 sequence is 15 residues long. The CDR3 reads CASSLQGATNEKLFF. The CDR3 coding sequence is TGTGCCAGCAGCTTACAGGGTGCAACTAATGAAAAACTGTTTTTT.

The rearrangement links TRBV6-5 to TRBJ2-5, with TRBD2 matching over 13 bases. CDR3 length: 15 amino acids. The V gene end was trimmed by 6 bases and the J gene end by 5 bases; junction bases not matched to a gene: 6. Germline V lookup: CDR1 MNHEY, CDR2 SVGAGI. The CDR3 nucleotides read TGTGCCAGCAGGGCGGGACTAGCGGGAATGGAGACCCAGTACTTC. Its translation: CASRAGLAGMETQYF.

DNA for the CDR3: TGTGCCCACACTGGGTCTAGCGGCACAGATACGCAGTATTTT. It codes for CAHTGSSGTDTQYF. V usage is TRBV28 and J usage is TRBJ2-3; D is perhaps TRBD2 (6 bases). Trimming pared 11 bases from V and 1 base from J, leaving 16 bases between. This CDR3 comprises 14 residues. The germline V gene has CDR1 MDHEN and CDR2 SYDVKM. Drawing the rest from reference TRBV28 and TRBJ2-3, the complete variable domain is DVKVTQSSRYLVKRTGEKVFLECVQDMDHENMFWYRQDPGLGLRLIYFSYDVKMKEKGDIPEGYSVSREKKERFSLILESASTNQTSMYLCAHTGSSGTDTQYFGPGTRLTVL.